The 20 T cell receptor beta chains presented below share a single source sample, sequenced in a study of metastatic and nonmetastatic thyroid tumors. No patient had received any treatment before thyroid surgery. TCRdb reanalyzed the PCR reads with MiXCR. The repertoire holds some 60,000 clones, with almost 30% as singletons. Material for sequencing was blood. The receptors were gathered from a female donor with papillary thyroid cancer or a benign thyroid nodule (not recorded which). Some clones in this sample may be carry-over from other donors' samples.

The genes are TRBV3-1 and TRBJ1-2; D gene ambiguous. The CDR3 consists of 13 residues. Deletions cut 2 bases from V and 5 bases from J, with 9 bases between. Germline V gene sequence: CDR1 LGHDT, CDR2 YNNKEL (reference sequence). The CDR3 nucleotides read TGTGCCAGCAGCCAAAAAGGTTCTTATGGCTACACCTTC. Translated, it gives CASSQKGSYGYTF.

This clone was detected many times. The rearrangement uses TRBV12-3 or TRBV12-4 and TRBJ2-1, with 9 bases fitting TRBD2. CDR3 size: 21 residues. The V segment lost 2 bases and the J segment 1 base; nucleotides outside the gene matches: 18. DNA of the CDR3: TGTGCCAGCAGTTTACCCGGGTTGGGTAGCGGGAGTGGGAGGTCCTACAATGAGCAGTTCTTC. Its translation: CASSLPGLGSGSGRSYNEQFF.

In its sample, this clone was seen a few times. The chain employs TRBV28 and TRBJ2-1; 11 nucleotides line up with TRBD2. CDR1 is MDHEN and CDR2 is SYDVKM in the germline V gene. The CDR3 runs to 15 residues. After removal of 6 bases from V and 7 bases from J, the junction contained 8 bases not matched to a gene. The CDR3 region is CASSHGTSGNNEQFF. CDR3 in DNA: TGTGCCAGCAGCCACGGGACTAGCGGTAATAATGAGCAGTTCTTC.

This clone was seen at least ten times. The chain recombines TRBV6-2 or TRBV6-3 with TRBJ1-6, with D unclear. The CDR3 covers 14 residues. CDR1 and CDR2 (germline): MNHEY, SVGEGT. Between the trimmed V and J ends, which lost 6 bases and 10 bases, there was a span of 16 bases. CDR3 sequence (DNA): TGTGCCAGCAGCCCACTCCTGGCGTCGTCACCCCTCCACTTT. Translation gives CASSPLLASSPLHF.

This clone occurred many times. This chain links TRBV27 with TRBJ1-1; the D is unclear. V gave up 1 base and J gave up 5 bases, with 11 bases separating them. Germline V gives CDR1 MNHEY, CDR2 SMNVEV (reference sequence). The CDR3 is 14 amino acids. The CDR3 bases are TGTGCCAGCAGTTTATTAGAGATTGGGACTGAAGCTTTCTTT. Amino acids: CASSLLEIGTEAFF.

The V call is TRBV4-1, the J call TRBJ2-3, with TRBD1 matching over 7 bases. Germline CDR1 is MGHRA and CDR2 is YSYEKL. The CDR3 loop spans 17 amino acids. V dropped 1 base and J dropped 0; count of bases not matched to a gene: 7. The CDR3 protein is CASSQASGQLSTDTQYF. DNA for the CDR3: TGCGCCAGCAGCCAAGCTTCGGGACAGCTAAGCACAGATACGCAGTATTTT.

This clone was observed a few times. The chain uses TRBV28 and TRBJ1-4; a possible D gene is TRBD1 (6 bases). Germline loops: CDR1 MDHEN, CDR2 SYDVKM. The V and J ends lost 0 bases and 4 bases respectively, with 9 bases between them. This CDR3 contains 15 residues. CDR3 in amino acids: CASSLWQGSNEKLFF. The CDR3 DNA reads as TGTGCCAGCAGTTTATGGCAGGGGAGTAATGAAAAACTGTTTTTT. Looking up the rest from reference TRBV28 and TRBJ1-4 gives the full variable domain: DVKVTQSSRYLVKRTGEKVFLECVQDMDHENMFWYRQDPGLGLRLIYFSYDVKMKEKGDIPEGYSVSREKKERFSLILESASTNQTSMYLCASSLWQGSNEKLFFGSGTQLSVL.

The chain employs TRBV20-1 and TRBJ1-1, with D possibly matching TRBD1 (5 bases). V was trimmed by 5 bases and J by 0 bases, leaving 16 bases between them. Germline V CDR1 and CDR2: DFQATT, SNEGSKA (reference sequence). There are 15 residues in the CDR3. The CDR3 DNA reads as TGCAGTGCTTCCCCAGAGTGGGGCATGAACACTGAAGCTTTCTTT. As protein: CSASPEWGMNTEAFF.

The rearrangement uses TRBV6-1 and TRBJ2-2, with 7 bases fitting TRBD1. CDR3 length: 14 residues. Trimming at V came to 4 bases and at J to 5 bases, leaving 4 bases not matched to a gene. The V gene's germline CDR1 is MNHNS and CDR2 SASEGT. The CDR3 DNA reads as TGTGCCAGCAGTGCCGGACAGGAGACCGGGGAGCTGTTTTTT. Its protein is CASSAGQETGELFF.

The chain couples TRBV11-1 to TRBJ2-6; 7 nucleotides align to TRBD1. CDR3 length: 17 residues. Germline loops: CDR1 SGHAT, CDR2 FQDESV (reference sequence). The trim removed 5 bases at V and 0 bases at J, leaving 7 bases unmatched. The CDR3 reads CASSTGVLSSGANVLTF. The CDR3, as DNA: TGTGCCAGCAGCACAGGGGTTTTAAGCTCTGGGGCCAACGTCCTGACTTTC. The whole variable domain, filled in from reference TRBV11-1 and TRBJ2-6, reads EAEVAQSPRYKITEKSQAVAFWCDPISGHATLYWYRQILGQGPELLVQFQDESVVDDSQLPKDRFSAERLKGVDSTLKIQPAELGDSAMYLCASSTGVLSSGANVLTFGAGSRLTVL.

This rearrangement joins TRBV7-2 to TRBJ1-1, with D unresolved. V was pared by 1 base and J by 3 bases, with 9 bases between. Germline CDR1 SGHTA, CDR2 FQGNSA. The CDR3 runs to 14 residues. The CDR3 nucleotides read TGTGCCAGCAGCTTAGTACAGAAGGACACTGAAGCTTTCTTT. Protein sequence: CASSLVQKDTEAFF.

A few counts support this clone. CDR3 sequence (DNA): TGTGCCAGCAGTGAGGGCGGGGGAGCTACGAAGCAGTACTTC. Protein: CASSEGGGATKQYF. This rearrangement joins TRBV27 to TRBJ2-7; TRBD2 matches at 7 bases. Trimming took 5 bases from V and 8 from J; bases not matched to a gene: 12. Germline V gene sequence: CDR1 MNHEY, CDR2 SMNVEV (reference sequence). CDR3 length equals 14 residues.

The V call is TRBV6-1, the J call TRBJ1-2; D is uncertain. Germline CDR1 and CDR2: MNHNS and SASEGT. V lost 1 base to trimming and J lost 2 bases, with 11 bases between them. This CDR3 spans 15 amino acids. CDR3 bases: TGTGCCAGCAGTGAAGAAGCAGGTGGGAACTATGGCTACACCTTC. This translates into CASSEEAGGNYGYTF.

This clone was seen only a few times. CDR3 in amino acids: CASSYSEEAAFF. CDR3 sequence (DNA): TGTGCCAGCAGTTACTCTGAAGAGGCGGCTTTCTTT. The rearrangement links TRBV6-5 to TRBJ1-1; D ambiguous. The CDR3 contains 12 residues. Deletions cut 0 bases from V and 11 bases from J, with 10 bases between. The V gene's germline CDR1 is MNHEY and CDR2 SVGAGI.

This clone was seen a handful of times. The chain employs TRBV6-2 or TRBV6-3 and TRBJ2-3; no clear D. From germline, CDR1 is MNHEY and CDR2 SVGEGT. The CDR3 loop spans 13 amino acids. V was shortened by 2 bases and J by 2 bases, with 5 bases between the two germline ends. Written as DNA, the CDR3 is TGTGCCAGCAGTTACAGGGACACAGATACGCAGTATTTT. Encoded protein: CASSYRDTDTQYF.

This clone was seen more than once but under ten times. V and J are TRBV19 and TRBJ2-2, with D unclear. This CDR3 region has 14 residues. Trimming removed 3 bases at V and 3 bases at J, with 8 bases between. The germline CDR1 and CDR2 sequences are LNHDA and SQIVND (reference sequence). CDR3: CASSIRSDTGELFF. In DNA, the CDR3 is TGTGCCAGTAGTATTCGAAGCGACACCGGGGAGCTGTTTTTT.

This chain uses TRBV16 with TRBJ2-6, with D unclear. Germline CDR1 KGHSY, CDR2 FQNENV. The CDR3 spans 16 residues. Trimming removed 0 bases at V and 0 bases at J, with 6 bases between. For the CDR3, the DNA is TGTGCCAGCAGCCAATCAGTAAGCTCTGGGGCCAACGTCCTGACTTTC. This encodes CASSQSVSSGANVLTF.

This clone was observed many times. V gene TRBV9 combines with J gene TRBJ2-2; tentatively, D is TRBD2 (6 bases). The CDR3 runs 17 residues. Germline V gives CDR1 SGDLS, CDR2 YYNGEE. V dropped 0 bases and J dropped 4 bases, with 16 bases sitting between them. The CDR3: CASSVDISGLATGELFF. Here the CDR3 DNA reads TGTGCCAGCAGCGTAGATATTAGCGGACTTGCCACCGGGGAGCTGTTTTTT.

The chain joins TRBV20-1 to TRBJ1-1; D unclear. Germline V gene sequence: CDR1 DFQATT, CDR2 SNEGSKA (reference sequence). The CDR3 is 14 amino acids. V was cut by 0 bases and J by 4 bases, with 12 bases left in between. CDR3: CSAREPGSGTEAFF. Written as DNA, the CDR3 is TGCAGTGCTAGAGAACCCGGGTCAGGCACTGAAGCTTTCTTT.

This clone was counted many times. The V and J genes are TRBV5-4 and TRBJ1-2; 9 nucleotides line up with TRBD1. Unmatched junction bases numbered 7, after V lost 3 bases and J lost 10 bases. Germline V gene lookup returns CDR1 SGHNT and CDR2 YYREEE (reference sequence). CDR3 length: 13 amino acids. Written as DNA, the CDR3 is TGTGCCAGCAGCTCTACCGGGACAGGGTACTACACCTTC. Translated, it gives CASSSTGTGYYTF.